This TCR beta chain was profiled in a study of OX40 agonist ivuxolimab in advanced cancers. Study-level results: At doses 0.1 to 3.0 mg/kg, CD4+ and CD8+ clones expanded.

Germline loops: CDR1 LNHDA, CDR2 SQIVND (reference sequence). J lost 0 bases, V lost 1 base, and 4 bases had no gene match. This CDR3 contains 17 residues. Clones were read by immunoSEQ multiplex PCR, and TCRdb kept only the in-frame ones, dropping some. The sample contains fewer than 75,000 clones, about nine tenths of which appear only once. A word on this clone: Its specificity is unknown.

The starting material was CD4+ or CD8+ T cells sorted from blood, obtained in a trial of the OX40 agonist ivuxolimab. This chain uses TRBV19 with TRBJ2-1, with TRBD2 identical over 9 bases. The sequence was collected from an adult with an advanced solid tumor such as melanoma, head and neck, liver or kidney cancer. CDR3 nucleotide sequence: TGTGCCAGTAGTATAGGGAATAGCGGGAGCTCCTACAATGAGCAGTTCTTC. It translates to CASSIGNSGSSYNEQFF.